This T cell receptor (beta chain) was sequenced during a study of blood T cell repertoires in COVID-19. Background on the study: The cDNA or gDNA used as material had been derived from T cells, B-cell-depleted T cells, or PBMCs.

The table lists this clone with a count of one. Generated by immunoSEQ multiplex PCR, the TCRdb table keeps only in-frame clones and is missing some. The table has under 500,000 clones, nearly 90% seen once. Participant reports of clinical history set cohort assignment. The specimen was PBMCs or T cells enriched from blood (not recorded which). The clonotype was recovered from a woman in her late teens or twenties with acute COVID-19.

The CDR3 DNA follows: TGTGCCAGCAGCCTAACTAGCGGGCATACCTACGAGCAGTACTTC. This sequence encodes CASSLTSGHTYEQYF. The chain links TRBV7-9 to TRBJ2-7; TRBD2 matches at 9 bases. J lost 2 bases, V lost 5 bases, and 7 bases had no gene match. Germline loops: CDR1 SEHNR, CDR2 FQNEAQ (reference sequence). This CDR3 comprises 15 residues.